This passage covers 10 T cell receptor beta chains from one sample sequenced in a study of control samples from healthy donors and cancer patients. The repertoire was sequenced with immunoSEQ multiplex PCR; TCRdb's copy has only in-frame clones and lacks some. This sample carries some 190,000 clones, 91% of them seen once, and the ten largest clones take around 1.9%. The sequenced material came from blood. The source of these receptors is a man aged 30 to 39 in good health.

V is TRBV29-1 and J is TRBJ2-7, with unresolved D. CDR3 size: 13 residues. CDR1 and CDR2 (germline): SQVTM, ANQGSEA. Trimming stripped 6 bases from V and 0 bases from J, with 12 bases between. DNA for the CDR3: TGCAGCGTCCCCGCCGGGTCCTCCTACGAGCAGTACTTC. Protein product: CSVPAGSSYEQYF.

This clone was detected once. Here the CDR3 reads CASSPPRPSYEQYF. The CDR3 DNA sequence: TGTGCCAGCAGCCCGCCCAGGCCGTCCTACGAGCAGTACTTC. The chain combines TRBV7-9 with TRBJ2-7; D not resolved. This CDR3 has 14 residues. V shed 5 bases and J shed 1 base, with 12 bases lying between them. Germline CDR1 and CDR2: SEHNR and FQNEAQ (reference sequence).

This clone was counted only a few times. This rearrangement joins TRBV19 to TRBJ2-7; D uncertain. Trimming removed 7 bases at V and 6 bases at J, with 16 bases between. Germline V CDR1 and CDR2: LNHDA, SQIVND (reference sequence). The CDR3 is made up of 13 amino acids. The CDR3 DNA reads TGTGCCAGTATGGGGAATAACGCCTTCGAGCAGTACTTC. Amino acids: CASMGNNAFEQYF.

This clone appeared a few times. The CDR3 sequence: CASSEYRGAGEKLFF. In nucleotides, the CDR3 is TGTGCCAGCAGTGAATATAGGGGCGCTGGGGAAAAACTGTTTTTT. The rearrangement uses TRBV6-1 and TRBJ1-4, with D perhaps matching TRBD1 (5 bases). This CDR3 is built from 15 residues. Germline CDR1 is MNHNS and CDR2 is SASEGT. V was pared by 2 bases and J by 8 bases, with 15 bases between.

This chain links TRBV12-5 with TRBJ1-4; no clear D gene. The CDR3 is 14 residues long. Trimming took 6 bases from V and 6 from J, leaving 14 bases between them. From germline, CDR1 is LGHNT and CDR2 FRNRAP. This CDR3 is CASGTGTRDEKLFF. The CDR3 DNA reads as TGTGCTAGTGGGACCGGAACACGGGATGAAAAACTGTTTTTT.

The rearrangement joins TRBV19 to TRBJ1-2, with 7 bases aligning to TRBD1. This CDR3 has 17 residues. Looked up from germline, CDR1 is LNHDA and CDR2 is SQIVND (reference sequence). V lost 3 bases and J lost 5; bases outside the gene matches: 15. The CDR3 loop reads CASSIGGTVGDGYGYTF. DNA of the CDR3: TGTGCCAGTAGTATCGGCGGGACAGTTGGGGACGGGTATGGCTACACCTTC.

The genes are TRBV7-9 and TRBJ2-1; 10 nucleotides agree with TRBD1. Germline-derived CDR1 and CDR2 are SEHNR and FQNEAQ (reference sequence). V shed 1 base, J shed 8 bases, and the junction held 5 bases outside the gene matches. The CDR3 covers 15 residues. The CDR3 DNA sequence: TGTGCCAGCAGCTTAGTAGGACAGGGGGTCCATGAGCAGTTCTTC. It yields the protein CASSLVGQGVHEQFF.

As DNA, the CDR3 is TGTGCCAGCAGCCACGGACAGGGGCGGGAAAAACTGTTTTTT. It codes for CASSHGQGREKLFF. The genes are TRBV6-6 and TRBJ1-4, with TRBD1 matching 9 bases. In germline, CDR1 is MNHNY, CDR2 SVGAGI (reference sequence). J gave up 8 bases and V 6 bases, and 7 bases lay outside the gene matches. The CDR3 contains 14 residues.

The chain uses TRBV10-3 and TRBJ2-7; TRBD2 aligns across 7 bases. V shed 0 bases, J shed 5 bases, and the junction held 4 bases outside the gene matches. The germline gives CDR1 ENHRY, CDR2 SYGVKD. This CDR3 has 14 residues. The CDR3 DNA reads as TGTGCCATCAGTGAGTCGGGGGGGAGGCACGAGCAGTACTTC. Its protein product is CAISESGGRHEQYF.

This sequence joins TRBV7-6 and TRBJ1-3, with no clear D. The CDR3 is 16 amino acids. Germline lookup yields CDR1 SGHVS and CDR2 FNYEAQ. V was shortened by 0 bases and J by 0 bases, with 9 bases between the two germline ends. Here the CDR3 reads CASSLAAGSSGNTIYF. CDR3 nucleotides: TGTGCCAGCAGCTTAGCTGCGGGGAGCTCTGGAAACACCATATATTTT.